Detailed here is one T cell receptor beta chain. Its antigen is still unknown. It has no much larger one-base neighbor in the sample; base qualities were not kept. The entire isolated RNA was reverse transcribed using the High Capacity cDNA Reverse Transcription Kit, and thus expressed TCRB transcripts were sequenced. Naive, central memory and regulatory T cell samples underwent deep immunoSEQ sequencing, averaging around 3.6 million total reads per sample. Sorted cells were lysed in RLT buffer, and RNA was extracted using DNase-treated RNeasy Micro or Mini kits according to cell number. To prevent cross-contamination, each cell subset was processed individually, whereas patient and healthy donor samples were processed jointly. Using the immunoSEQ multiplex PCR, TCRB sequences were amplified from cDNA into 87-bp fragments spanning the CDR3 region. Sequencing of the amplicons was performed on the Illumina HiSeq platform. The paper's data handling went like this. PCR bias was corrected computationally using synthetic template baselines, and reads within Hamming distance 2 were collapsed, with unmergeable singletons discarded. Reads were aligned against IMGT to assign V, D and J genes, CDR3 length and insertions or deletions at six rearrangement sites. Within each subset, clonotype counts were normalized to sorted cell number, after which true diversity and Gini coefficients were computed with the tcR R package. The overlap coefficient, calculated on TCRB nucleotide sequences, was used to measure repertoire sharing. Out-of-frame TCRB sequences from naive cells were analyzed as a proxy for the pre-selection repertoire. TCRdb's version of the immuneACCESS table is confined to in-frame rearrangements and falls short of the full clone set. An unresolved V gene accounts for under half of the shortfall where checked; the remainder is of unknown origin. Clone size and V and J calls were adopted from that table, with D and trimming inferred from the DNA. This sample has roughly 250,000 clones in its table, and approximately 20% of those were observed once. The top ten hold less than 0.035% of the sample.

The CDR3 covers 12 residues, taking in both the cysteine and the phenylalanine. Left in the record is the CDR3 DNA by itself, 36 bases read in frame from the first base. The germline V gene encodes CDR1 GTSNPN and CDR2 SVGIG (reference sequence). These data are taken from a study of beta chain features in type 1 diabetes (dated by TCRdb to between 2018 and 2020). In the study overall: Patients and healthy donors did not differ in mean age, gender distribution, total cell number or subset yield. A total of about 99,000,000 sorted cells were examined across all samples, and RNA yield correlated strongly with the number of cells per subset. The study compared TCRB repertoires of sorted circulating CD4+ T cell subsets between recently diagnosed type 1 diabetes patients and matched healthy donors. Regulatory and stem cell-like memory subsets were obtained from only 8 patients and roughly 8 healthy donors, while naive and central memory subsets were obtained from all 28 donors.

Broad study findings and their caveats: Because small numbers of individuals were included in the HLA sub-analyses, any influence of HLA type on TCRB rearrangement was left unresolved. Naive, central memory and regulatory TCRB repertoires appeared to be more alike among patients than among healthy donors. Shorter templates might be favored by PCR, yet because patient and control samples were amplified and corrected together, any such skew would affect both groups equally. In all four CD4+ subsets, TCRB CDR3 length was moderately but significantly shorter in type 1 diabetes patients. Because cDNA was sequenced instead of genomic DNA, highly expressing activated cells could be over-represented, though the groups showed no difference in activation or CD3 levels. At VDJ recombination sites, type 1 diabetes patients had fewer insertions and more deleted nucleotides, which implies abnormalities in thymic rearrangement.

A single peripheral blood draw of approximately 100 mL on average was collected from each donor into heparinised tubes. A BD FACSAria II was used to sort naive, central memory, regulatory and stem cell-like memory CD4+ T cells with a panel that included CD45RO, CCR7, CD25, CD127, CD95 and CD27. All sorted populations exceeded 95% purity. PBMCs were separated immediately by Lymphoprep density gradient centrifugation and were stained directly, without being cultured. Samples were stained and sorted in pairs, with one healthy donor and one patient per experiment, so that batch effects were minimized. The sequenced sample consisted of naive CD4+ T cells from blood. The sample's cell subset or site label, in plain terms: true naive CD4+ T cells. The TCR originated in a middle-aged woman with type 1 diabetes. The sequence is built from TRBV30 and TRBJ2-5, and TRBD2 may be the D gene, going by 6 matching bases. Near its end, the DNA agrees better with TRBJ2-7, so the J call may be wrong. Read as DNA, the sequence is TGTGCCGGGGGGAACGGCGCCTACGAGCAGTACTTC. This codes for CAGGNGAYEQYF.